The 23 T cell receptor beta chains listed next were all sequenced from one sample in a study of blood T cell repertoires in COVID-19. Using immunoSEQ multiplex PCR, the repertoire was profiled, and TCRdb retains in-frame clones only, with some absent. The sample consists of nearly 200,000 clones, 70% to 90% of them appearing once. Sequenced: peripheral blood. The receptors here all came from a man in his sixties with COVID-19, enrolled during active disease.

The gene calls are TRBV4-2 and TRBJ2-5; D is perhaps TRBD1 (6 bases). The CDR3 runs 13 residues. With 4 bases removed from V and 5 bases from J, the gap between germline ends came to 11 bases. CDR1 and CDR2 (germline): LGHNA, YNFKEQ. CDR3: CASSPARGETQYF. CDR3 nucleotide sequence: TGTGCCAGCAGCCCCGCGAGGGGGGAGACCCAGTACTTC.

The CDR3 region is CASSLVSGTTDTQYF. The CDR3 bases are TGTGCCAGCAGTTTAGTCAGCGGGACCACAGATACGCAGTATTTT. The rearrangement links TRBV28 to TRBJ2-3; TRBD2 matches at 7 bases. V shed 2 bases, J shed 2 bases, and the junction held 4 bases outside the gene matches. Germline V gene data show CDR1 as MDHEN and CDR2 as SYDVKM. CDR3 length: 15 residues.

The chain links TRBV30 to TRBJ1-5; D is undetermined. The germline CDR1 and CDR2 sequences are GTSNPN and SVGIG (reference sequence). CDR3 length: 13 residues. Trimming took off 1 base at V and 3 bases at J, with 7 bases between the two ends. This CDR3 is CAWSAQSNQPQHF. The CDR3 bases are TGTGCCTGGAGTGCCCAGTCCAATCAGCCCCAGCATTTT.

A few counts support this clone. The chain carries TRBV9 and TRBJ1-6; 9 bases are a match to TRBD1. Losses at the gene ends were 2 bases for V and 2 bases for J; bases not matched to a gene: 2. From germline, CDR1 is SGDLS and CDR2 YYNGEE. This CDR3 is built from 16 residues. The DNA of the CDR3 is TGTGCCAGCAGCGTGGGACAGGGTCCCTATAATTCACCCCTCCACTTT. Translated: CASSVGQGPYNSPLHF.

The genes are TRBV11-2 and TRBJ2-1; TRBD1 is a possible D gene (6 bases). This CDR3 is 13 amino acids long. CDR1 is SGHAT, CDR2 FQNNGV, per germline. The CDR3 nucleotides read TGTGCTTCTTCAGGGGATTCCTACAATGAGCAGTTCTTC. It yields the protein CASSGDSYNEQFF.

J is TRBJ1-5 and V is TRBV5-3; D might be TRBD1 (5 bases). TRBV5-3 is treated as an ORF (open reading frame) with a function not yet certain. V was clipped by 4 bases and J by 8 bases, with 13 bases between them. The CDR3 length is 13 residues. The CDR3 DNA reads TGTGCCAGAAGCCCAGGGATCTTGAAGCCCCAGCATTTT. It specifies CARSPGILKPQHF.

The chain employs TRBV7-9 and TRBJ1-2, with D tentatively TRBD1 (6 bases). The CDR3 has 13 residues. V was trimmed by 5 bases and J by 4 bases, leaving 11 bases between them. The germline gives CDR1 SEHNR, CDR2 FQNEAQ (reference sequence). The CDR3 coding sequence is TGTGCCAGCAGCCAGGACAGTGCCTATGGCTACACCTTC. This codes for CASSQDSAYGYTF.

This sequence joins TRBV19 and TRBJ2-1; maybe TRBD1 (6 bases). Trimming removed 8 bases from V and 2 bases from J, with 10 bases in between. This CDR3 contains 13 residues. CDR1 is LNHDA, CDR2 SQIVND, per germline (reference sequence). The CDR3 DNA is TGTGCCAGTTTACAGGGAACCTACAATGAGCAGTTCTTC. It codes for CASLQGTYNEQFF.

The chain uses TRBV6-5 and TRBJ2-5; tentative D call: TRBD1 (5 bases). Per the germline V gene, CDR1 is MNHEY and CDR2 is SVGAGI. The V gene lost 6 bases and the J gene lost 7 bases, with 15 bases spanning the gap. The CDR3 consists of 13 residues. In nucleotides, the CDR3 is TGTGCCAGCAGAAACTTCGCCCAGGGGACCCAGTACTTC. Encoded protein: CASRNFAQGTQYF.

The V call is TRBV18, the J call TRBJ1-2; 7 bases line up with TRBD1. The ends lost 8 bases at V and 8 bases at J; junction bases unmatched: 5. Germline V gene data show CDR1 as KGHSH and CDR2 as LQKENI. The length of the CDR3 is 11 residues. CDR3 in DNA: TGTGCCAGCCGGGACAGAGGCGGCTACACCTTC. Protein product: CASRDRGGYTF.

The chain uses TRBV7-8 and TRBJ2-4, with D tentatively TRBD2 (5 bases). The CDR3 length is 18 residues. V lost 0 bases to trimming and J lost 5 bases, with 20 bases between them. Germline CDR1 is SGHVS and CDR2 is FQNEAQ. CDR3 region: CASSLARATTAYENIQYF. DNA of the CDR3: TGTGCCAGCAGCTTAGCGAGGGCGACAACCGCCTACGAAAACATTCAGTACTTC.

The chain carries TRBV5-1 and TRBJ1-1, with TRBD1 matching 8 bases. From germline, CDR1 is SGHRS and CDR2 YFSETQ. After removal of 4 bases from V and 0 bases from J, the junction contained 5 bases not matched to a gene. The CDR3 consists of 15 residues. This CDR3 is CASSPGDRLNTEAFF. CDR3 bases: TGCGCCAGCAGCCCGGGGGACAGGCTGAACACTGAAGCTTTCTTT.

V gene TRBV15 combines with J gene TRBJ1-6, with D tentatively TRBD1 (5 bases). CDR3 length equals 15 residues. The germline CDR1 and CDR2 sequences are LNHNV and YYDKDF (reference sequence). Trimming took off 1 base at V and 8 bases at J, with 12 bases between the two ends. The chain's CDR3 is CATSRARFRDSPLHF. The CDR3 DNA reads TGTGCCACCAGCAGAGCCAGGTTCAGGGATTCACCCCTCCACTTT.

This rearrangement joins TRBV7-2 to TRBJ1-1, with D possibly TRBD1 on 5 matching bases. The V gene lost 3 bases and the J gene lost 3 bases, with 11 bases spanning the gap. CDR1 and CDR2 from the germline V gene are SGHTA and FQGNSA. This CDR3 is built from 14 residues. The CDR3 DNA reads as TGTGCCAGCAGCTTGACGGTAGGGGACACTGAAGCTTTCTTT. This sequence encodes CASSLTVGDTEAFF.

V and J are TRBV5-1 and TRBJ2-1, with D possibly being TRBD2 (6 bases). CDR3 length: 14 amino acids. Germline assignment: CDR1 SGHRS and CDR2 YFSETQ. Between the trimmed V and J ends, which lost 2 bases and 7 bases, there was a span of 13 bases. The CDR3: CASSLVPRGNEQFF. CDR3 DNA: TGCGCCAGCAGCTTAGTTCCCCGGGGGAATGAGCAGTTCTTC.

This chain connects TRBV2 to TRBJ1-3; 8 nucleotides line up with TRBD1. This CDR3 spans 16 amino acids. V lost 5 bases to trimming and J lost 2 bases; unmatched junction nucleotides: 8. CDR1 is SNHLY and CDR2 is FYNNEI in the germline V gene. This CDR3 is CASSPTGDETGNTIYF. CDR3 bases: TGTGCCAGCAGTCCGACAGGGGACGAGACTGGAAACACCATATATTTT.

The chain uses TRBV7-8 and TRBJ2-1, with D maybe TRBD1 (5 bases). The germline V gene encodes CDR1 SGHVS and CDR2 FQNEAQ. The length of the CDR3 is 12 residues. Between the trimmed V and J ends, which lost 5 bases and 7 bases, there was a span of 9 bases. CDR3 in amino acids: CASSPRVNEQFF. DNA for the CDR3: TGTGCCAGCAGCCCCAGGGTAAATGAGCAGTTCTTC. The variable domain in full, completed from reference TRBV7-8 and TRBJ2-1, reads GAGVSQSPRYKVAKRGQDVALRCDPISGHVSLFWYQQALGQGPEFLTYFQNEAQLDKSGLPSDRFFAERPEGSVSTLKIQRTQQEDSAVYLCASSPRVNEQFFGPGTRLTVL.

This clone was counted only a few times. The chain employs TRBV20-1 and TRBJ1-1; no clear D gene. This CDR3 has 14 residues. CDR1 and CDR2 (germline): DFQATT, SNEGSKA (reference sequence). Trimming took 3 bases from V and 1 from J, leaving 12 bases between them. CDR3 coding DNA: TGCAGTGCTAGTCGAGACGGGAGGAACACTGAAGCTTTCTTT. Translating gives CSASRDGRNTEAFF.

The V and J genes are TRBV6-2 or TRBV6-3 and TRBJ1-2, with D perhaps TRBD1 (6 bases). The CDR3 totals 14 residues. CDR1 is MNHEY, CDR2 SVGEGT, per germline. Between the trimmed V and J ends, which lost 2 bases and 3 bases, there was a span of 10 bases. CDR3 DNA sequence: TGTGCCAGCAGTTACGGCAGGGGTGACTATGGCTACACCTTC. Translated: CASSYGRGDYGYTF.

CDR3 sequence (DNA): TGTGCCAGCAGTGAACGTCTAGCGGGAGGGGGTAATTACGAGCAGTACTTC. It encodes CASSERLAGGGNYEQYF. The chain has TRBV2 and TRBJ2-7; 12 positions agree with TRBD2. The CDR3 is 17 residues long. CDR1 SNHLY and CDR2 FYNNEI come from the germline V gene. V dropped 2 bases and J dropped 4; count of bases not matched to a gene: 9.

This chain uses TRBV5-8 with TRBJ2-1; 13 nucleotides line up with TRBD2. Germline V gene lookup returns CDR1 SGHTS and CDR2 YDEGEE. The CDR3 length is 16 residues. V was clipped by 4 bases and J by 5 bases; unmatched bases: 6. The chain's CDR3 is CASSQLAGGPHNEQFF. The CDR3, as DNA: TGTGCCAGCAGCCAACTAGCGGGAGGGCCCCACAATGAGCAGTTCTTC.

CDR3 coding DNA: TGTGCCAGCATTAGACAGGGGGGTTTTGGAAACACCATATATTTT. Residues: CASIRQGGFGNTIYF. The chain links TRBV6-5 to TRBJ1-3; 9 bases match TRBD1. The CDR3 runs 15 residues. CDR1 and CDR2 from the germline V gene are MNHEY and SVGAGI. The J segment lost 3 bases and the V segment lost 7 bases, leaving 7 bases of the junction unmatched.

Turning to this clone: Other DNA sequences in this sample translate to the same CDR3. This rearrangement joins TRBV7-2 to TRBJ1-2, with D hard to call. The CDR3 runs 14 residues. V lost 9 bases and J 4 bases, leaving 18 bases between the germline ends. Germline V gives CDR1 SGHTA, CDR2 FQGNSA. CDR3 DNA sequence: TGTGCCAGTACCTCACCGAGGCAGATCTATGGCTACACCTTC. Residues: CASTSPRQIYGYTF.